These 10 T cell receptor beta chains were all obtained from the same sample, sequenced in a study of early T cells in non-severe SARS-CoV-2 infection. TCRdb independently ran MiXCR on the 5' RACE reads; one entry per CDR3 protein. The sample has just under 85,000 distinct CDR3 sequences, under 11% seen once. The source material was whole blood, sampled at baseline. The receptors come from an adult who was a healthcare worker with PCR-confirmed SARS-CoV-2 infection or an uninfected control (not recorded which).

Ten or more counts support this clonotype. V and J are TRBV7-2 and TRBJ2-5, with unresolved D. V was clipped by 2 bases and J by 5 bases, with 9 bases between them. There are 13 residues in the CDR3. The germline V gene has CDR1 SGHTA and CDR2 FQGNSA. The CDR3 region has the DNA TGTGCCAGCAGCTTATCCGCCGGGGAGACCCAGTACTTC. It translates to CASSLSAGETQYF.

This clonotype was seen a few times. The J gene is TRBJ2-5, the V gene TRBV4-2; a weak D match, TRBD1 (5 bases). Germline V gene sequence: CDR1 LGHNA, CDR2 YNFKEQ. Trimming removed 0 bases from V and 2 bases from J, with 10 bases in between. CDR3 length: 15 amino acids. CDR3 region: CASSQEVGVQETQYF. As DNA, the CDR3 is TGTGCCAGCAGCCAAGAGGTAGGGGTTCAAGAGACCCAGTACTTC.

The J gene is TRBJ2-3, the V gene TRBV7-9; 10 bases match TRBD2. This CDR3 comprises 16 residues. Germline CDR1 SEHNR, CDR2 FQNEAQ (reference sequence). V was pared by 3 bases and J by 0 bases, with 3 bases of the junction left unmatched. CDR3 coding DNA: TGTGCCAGCAGCTTGGCTAGCGGGGGAAGCACAGATACGCAGTATTTT. Translating it yields CASSLASGGSTDTQYF. Combining the CDR3 with reference TRBV7-9 and TRBJ2-3 gives the whole variable domain DTGVSQNPRHKITKRGQNVTFRCDPISEHNRLYWYRQTLGQGPEFLTYFQNEAQLEKSRLLSDRFSAERPKGSFSTLEIQRTEQGDSAMYLCASSLASGGSTDTQYFGPGTRLTVL.

Regarding this clonotype: Being one base from a much bigger clone, this may be a read error. The V call is TRBV2, the J call TRBJ1-1; a possible D gene is TRBD1 (5 bases). The germline gives CDR1 SNHLY, CDR2 FYNNEI. This CDR3 comprises 12 residues. Trimming took off 7 bases at V and 6 bases at J, with 12 bases between the two ends. CDR3: CASKWGGAEAFF. In DNA form, the CDR3 reads TGTGCCAGCAAGTGGGGGGGTGCTGAAGCTTTCTTT.

This clonotype was seen only a few times. The CDR3 coding sequence is TGTGCCAGCAGCCGAGGGGGGAGCAGGAACACTGAAGCTTTCTTT. This translates into CASSRGGSRNTEAFF. The chain employs TRBV28 and TRBJ1-1; possibly TRBD1 for D (6 bases). The CDR3 loop spans 15 amino acids. Germline loops: CDR1 MDHEN, CDR2 SYDVKM. Deletions cut 6 bases from V and 1 base from J, with 15 bases between. Full variable domain (rest looked up from reference TRBV28 and TRBJ1-1): DVKVTQSSRYLVKRTGEKVFLECVQDMDHENMFWYRQDPGLGLRLIYFSYDVKMKEKGDIPEGYSVSREKKERFSLILESASTNQTSMYLCASSRGGSRNTEAFFGQGTRLTVV.

This clonotype was detected only a few times. The chain joins TRBV20-1 to TRBJ1-1, with unresolved D. Germline V gives CDR1 DFQATT, CDR2 SNEGSKA (reference sequence). The V end lost 3 bases, the J end lost 1 base, and 12 bases lay between the germline ends. The CDR3 sequence is 14 residues long. For the CDR3, the DNA is TGCAGTGCTAGTCCCCCCGACCGGAACACTGAAGCTTTCTTT. Translated, it gives CSASPPDRNTEAFF.

At least ten counts were recorded for this clonotype. The J gene is TRBJ2-3, the V gene TRBV2, with D possibly called TRBD1 or TRBD2 (5 bases each). The CDR3 has 15 residues. Per germline, CDR1 SNHLY and CDR2 FYNNEI. V lost 8 bases and J 6 bases, leaving 21 bases between the germline ends. In nucleotides, the CDR3 is TGTGCCAGCCTAGGACGGGACCCGGCCAGGGATACGCAGTATTTT. Its translation is CASLGRDPARDTQYF.

The chain carries TRBV20-1 and TRBJ2-1, with D perhaps matching TRBD2 (5 bases). In germline, CDR1 is DFQATT, CDR2 SNEGSKA (reference sequence). V was trimmed by 2 bases and J by 1 base, leaving 12 bases between them. This CDR3 has 15 amino acids. CDR3 in DNA: TGCAGTGCTAGACAACTAGTTCGGTCCTACAATGAGCAGTTCTTC. Protein product: CSARQLVRSYNEQFF.

This clonotype was seen at least ten times. V usage is TRBV28 and J usage is TRBJ2-7; TRBD2 aligns across 10 bases. V was clipped by 3 bases and J by 0 bases; unmatched bases: 5. Germline V gene sequence: CDR1 MDHEN, CDR2 SYDVKM. The CDR3 extends over 16 amino acids. DNA for the CDR3: TGTGCCAGCAGTTTCCGACTAGCGGGCGGCTCCTACGAGCAGTACTTC. It specifies CASSFRLAGGSYEQYF.

This clonotype has only a few counts. The J gene is TRBJ2-1, the V gene TRBV19, with TRBD2 matching 10 bases. Trimming took 7 bases from V and 9 from J; bases not matched to a gene: 9. The CDR3 loop spans 14 amino acids. In germline, CDR1 is LNHDA, CDR2 SQIVND (reference sequence). The CDR3 spells CASMTSGPASEQFF. The CDR3, as DNA: TGTGCCAGTATGACTAGCGGGCCGGCTAGTGAGCAGTTCTTC.